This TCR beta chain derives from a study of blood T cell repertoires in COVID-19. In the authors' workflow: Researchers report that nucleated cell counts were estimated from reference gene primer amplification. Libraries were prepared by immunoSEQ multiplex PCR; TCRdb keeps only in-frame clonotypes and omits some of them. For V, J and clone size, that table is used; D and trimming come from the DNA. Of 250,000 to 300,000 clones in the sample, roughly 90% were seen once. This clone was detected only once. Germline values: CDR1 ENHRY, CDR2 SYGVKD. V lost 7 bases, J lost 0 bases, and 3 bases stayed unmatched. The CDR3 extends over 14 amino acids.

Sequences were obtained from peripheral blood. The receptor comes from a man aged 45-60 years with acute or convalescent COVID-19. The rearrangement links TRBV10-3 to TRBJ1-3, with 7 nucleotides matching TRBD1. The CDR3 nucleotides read TGTGCCATCAAAGACAGGGTCTCTGGAAACACCATATATTTT. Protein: CAIKDRVSGNTIYF.